This is a list of T cell receptor beta chains from one sample in a study of blood T cell repertoires in COVID-19. The table came from immunoSEQ multiplex PCR; TCRdb's copy has only in-frame clones and leaves some out. The sample yields around 120,000 clones, about 85% seen once. The sample comprised peripheral blood. These receptors all come from a human donor in a cohort sampled during active COVID-19. The CDR3 runs from the conserved cysteine through the conserved F or W. A D gene is named only where the DNA matches it firmly. Not all rows give a size; the values are once, few, many and, for expanded clones, a class.

v_gene	j_gene	abundance	d_gene	CDR3aa	CDR3nt
TRBV7-9	TRBJ2-1	.	TRBD2	CASAVQREGHEQFF	TGTGCCAGCGCGGTCCAGCGGGAGGGTCATGAGCAGTTCTTC
TRBV19	TRBJ2-5	.	TRBD1	CASSRQGKETQYF	TGTGCCAGTAGCCGACAGGGGAAGGAGACCCAGTACTTC
TRBV2	TRBJ2-6	few	.	CASSEAPGAGANVLTF	TGTGCCAGCAGTGAAGCGCCGGGGGCTGGGGCCAACGTCCTGACTTTC
TRBV6-2/TRBV6-3	TRBJ2-1	.	.	CASSRGGQYNEQFF	TGTGCCAGCAGTAGAGGAGGGCAGTACAATGAGCAGTTCTTC
TRBV7-9	TRBJ2-7	.	TRBD2	CASSPWDRRGGQYF	TGTGCCAGCAGCCCCTGGGACCGGCGGGGGGGGCAGTACTTC
TRBV6-6	TRBJ2-5	.	.	CASSLGQNQETQYF	TGTGCCAGCAGTTTGGGACAAAACCAAGAGACCCAGTACTTC
TRBV15	TRBJ2-1	.	.	CATSRDRWPPGRPGNEQFF	TGTGCCACCAGCAGAGATCGTTGGCCCCCGGGGAGGCCTGGCAATGAGCAGTTCTTC
TRBV28	TRBJ1-5	.	.	CASISRQLPLAQHF	TGTGCCAGCATCTCAAGACAGTTACCTCTGGCCCAGCATTTT
TRBV27	TRBJ2-7	.	.	CASSGNSYEQYF	TGTGCCAGCAGCGGTAACTCCTACGAGCAGTACTTC
TRBV7-2	TRBJ2-3	.	.	CASNSRPGDLRDTQYF	TGTGCCAGCAACTCCCGCCCAGGGGATCTTCGGGATACGCAGTATTTT
TRBV10-3	TRBJ2-2	.	TRBD1	CAIRTGGTGVTGELFF	TGTGCCATCAGGACAGGCGGGACAGGGGTAACCGGGGAGCTGTTTTTT
TRBV4-2	TRBJ2-3	.	TRBD2	CASSQAETSGATDTQYF	TGTGCCAGCAGCCAAGCTGAGACTAGCGGGGCCACAGATACGCAGTATTTT
TRBV12-3/TRBV12-4	TRBJ1-1	.	.	CASGLGGITEAFF	TGTGCCAGCGGCCTCGGAGGGATTACTGAAGCTTTCTTT
TRBV5-1	TRBJ2-3	.	.	CASSWRLDGTDTQYF	TGCGCCAGCAGCTGGAGGCTTGATGGCACAGATACGCAGTATTTT
TRBV10-3	TRBJ1-2	.	TRBD1	CAISESRGAGGKDGYTF	TGTGCCATCAGTGAGTCCCGAGGGGCAGGGGGCAAGGATGGCTACACCTTC
TRBV28	TRBJ2-3	.	.	CASSLLRAATDTQYF	TGTGCCAGCAGTTTACTCAGGGCGGCTACGGATACGCAGTATTTT
TRBV6-6	TRBJ1-6	.	TRBD1	CASSYPTGSGSPLHF	TGTGCCAGCAGTTACCCGACAGGGTCGGGTTCACCCCTCCACTTT
TRBV19	TRBJ2-2	.	TRBD1	CASSIGDRGLSGELFF	TGTGCCAGTAGTATAGGGGACAGGGGGCTGTCCGGGGAGCTGTTTTTT
TRBV28	TRBJ1-1	.	TRBD1	CASSGQGASRRAFF	TGTGCCAGCAGTGGACAGGGGGCGAGTCGGCGGGCTTTCTTT
TRBV7-9	TRBJ2-2	.	.	CASSLAAGTNTGELFF	TGTGCCAGCAGCTTAGCCGCGGGGACGAACACCGGGGAGCTGTTTTTT
TRBV19	TRBJ1-5	.	.	CASSITGSQPQHF	TGTGCCAGTAGTATCACGGGATCTCAGCCCCAGCATTTT
TRBV19	TRBJ2-3	.	.	CASSMARSGFDTQYF	TGTGCCAGTAGTATGGCCCGCTCGGGGTTCGATACGCAGTATTTT
TRBV10-2	TRBJ2-7	.	.	CASSEGPPQGYEQYF	TGCGCCAGCAGTGAGGGGCCTCCCCAGGGGTACGAGCAGTACTTC
TRBV19	TRBJ2-2	.	TRBD2	CASSLRVAGADTGELFF	TGTGCCAGTAGTCTAAGAGTAGCGGGAGCGGACACCGGGGAGCTGTTTTTT
TRBV3-1/TRBV3-2	TRBJ2-3	once	.	CASSLLAADTQYF	TGTGCCAGCAGCCTACTAGCTGCAGATACGCAGTATTTT
TRBV3-1/TRBV3-2	TRBJ2-4	.	.	CASSILAKNIQYF	TGTGCCAGCTCTATTCTAGCCAAAAACATTCAGTACTTC
TRBV3-1/TRBV3-2	TRBJ1-5	few	.	CASSDKSSSQPQHF	TGTGCCAGCAGCGACAAGTCAAGCTCTCAGCCCCAGCATTTT
TRBV5-1	TRBJ1-2	.	.	CASSFRGADGYTF	TGCGCCAGCAGCTTCCGGGGGGCTGATGGCTACACCTTC
TRBV6-5	TRBJ1-1	.	.	CAAPDFTEAFF	TGTGCCGCGCCGGACTTCACTGAAGCTTTCTTT
TRBV18	TRBJ2-3	.	TRBD2	CASSGTSGTDTQYF	TGTGCCAGCTCAGGGACTAGCGGAACAGATACGCAGTATTTT
TRBV10-3	TRBJ2-1	.	.	CAISQQGADNEQFF	TGTGCCATCAGTCAACAGGGCGCTGACAATGAGCAGTTCTTC
TRBV3-1/TRBV3-2	TRBJ1-1	.	.	CASSQPGLNTEAFF	TGTGCCAGCAGCCAACCGGGTCTGAACACTGAAGCTTTCTTT
TRBV9	TRBJ1-1	.	.	CASSGAMNTEAFF	TGTGCCAGCAGCGGGGCTATGAACACTGAAGCTTTCTTT
TRBV4-1	TRBJ1-4	.	TRBD1	CASSPRWGTGVEKLFF	TGCGCCAGCAGCCCCCGGTGGGGGACAGGGGTTGAAAAACTGTTTTTT
TRBV28	TRBJ2-7	.	.	CASSLLTGLYEQYF	TGTGCCAGCAGTTTATTGACAGGTTTATACGAGCAGTACTTC
TRBV10-3	TRBJ1-6	.	.	CAISEREQILNSPLHF	TGTGCCATCAGTGAGCGGGAGCAGATACTTAATTCACCCCTCCACTTT
TRBV5-1	TRBJ2-1	once	TRBD2	CASSPLAGRDYNEQFF	TGCGCCAGCAGCCCCCTAGCGGGGCGGGACTACAATGAGCAGTTCTTC
TRBV7-8	TRBJ2-7	once	TRBD2	CASRTGTSNYEQYF	TGTGCCAGCCGTACCGGGACTAGCAACTACGAGCAGTACTTC
TRBV7-9	TRBJ2-7	.	TRBD2	CASSRGLAYEQYF	TGTGCCAGCAGCCGGGGACTAGCCTACGAGCAGTACTTC
TRBV4-2	TRBJ2-3	.	TRBD2	CASSQDSTSGSDTQYF	TGTGCCAGCAGCCAAGATTCAACTAGCGGGTCCGATACGCAGTATTTT
TRBV27	TRBJ2-2	.	TRBD1	CASSRGTGKVLNTGELFF	TGTGCCAGCAGCCGGGGGACAGGGAAGGTCCTTAACACCGGGGAGCTGTTTTTT
TRBV10-1	TRBJ2-7	few	.	CASSDQQGYEQYF	TGCGCCAGCAGTGACCAACAGGGCTACGAGCAGTACTTC
TRBV28	TRBJ1-5	.	TRBD1	CASSPQGTHQPQHF	TGTGCCAGCAGTCCACAGGGGACCCATCAGCCCCAGCATTTT
TRBV10-3	TRBJ2-3	.	TRBD2	CAILAGGADTQYF	TGTGCCATCTTAGCGGGTGGAGCAGATACGCAGTATTTT